This TCR beta chain was sequenced for a study of cytomegalovirus exposure and HLA in healthy donors. Study-wide findings and caveats: Most TCR sequences showed up rarely, but some public TCRs showed up in many donors. The classifier reportedly diagnosed cytomegalovirus status with high specificity and sensitivity. According to the study, roughly 180 TCR beta chains were cytomegalovirus-associated.

The CDR3 is 14 amino acids. Germline-derived CDR1 and CDR2 are LNHDA and SQIVND (reference sequence). Trimming stripped 6 bases from V and 4 bases from J, with 15 bases between. The donors were members of the validation cohort, which comprised more than 90 subjects and was separate from the first cohort of fewer than 700 subjects. Notes on this clone: Its cognate antigen is unknown.

Here immunoSEQ multiplex PCR was the method, and the copy in TCRdb shows in-frame clones only, minus some. The sample contains around 160,000 clones, approximately 80% of which appear only once. The receptor's source is a man aged 25-45 years in good health and CMV-seropositive. The source material was PBMCs. The genes are TRBV19 and TRBJ1-2; D is possibly TRBD1 (5 bases). CDR3 nucleotide sequence: TGTGCCAGTAGAAATCCGACAGCCTTCTATGGCTACACCTTC. Translating gives CASRNPTAFYGYTF.